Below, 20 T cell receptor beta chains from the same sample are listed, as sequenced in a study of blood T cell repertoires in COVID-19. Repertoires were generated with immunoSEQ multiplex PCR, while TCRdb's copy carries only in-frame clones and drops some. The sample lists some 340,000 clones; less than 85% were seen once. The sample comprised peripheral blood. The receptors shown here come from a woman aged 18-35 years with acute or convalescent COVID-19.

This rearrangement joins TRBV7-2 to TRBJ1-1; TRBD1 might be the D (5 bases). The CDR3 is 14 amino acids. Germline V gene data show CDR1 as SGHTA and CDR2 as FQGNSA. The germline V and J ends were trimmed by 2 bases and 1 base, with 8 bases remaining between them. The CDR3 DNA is TGTGCCAGCAGCTTACATACAGGGAACACTGAAGCTTTCTTT. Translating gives CASSLHTGNTEAFF.

The DNA for the CDR3 is TGTGCCAGCAGTCTTAGCGGATGGGGTTACGAGCAGTACTTC. It translates to CASSLSGWGYEQYF. The gene calls are TRBV6-5 and TRBJ2-7; the D gene is possibly TRBD2 (6 bases). The length of the CDR3 is 14 residues. Trimming took 5 bases from V and 4 from J, leaving 15 bases between them. CDR1 and CDR2 (germline): MNHEY, SVGAGI.

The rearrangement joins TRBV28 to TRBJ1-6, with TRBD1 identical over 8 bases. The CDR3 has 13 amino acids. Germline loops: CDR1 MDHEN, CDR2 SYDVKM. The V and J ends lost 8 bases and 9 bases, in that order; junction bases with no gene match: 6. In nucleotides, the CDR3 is TGTGCCAGCTCACAGGGGGGGATTTCACCCCTCCACTTT. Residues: CASSQGGISPLHF.

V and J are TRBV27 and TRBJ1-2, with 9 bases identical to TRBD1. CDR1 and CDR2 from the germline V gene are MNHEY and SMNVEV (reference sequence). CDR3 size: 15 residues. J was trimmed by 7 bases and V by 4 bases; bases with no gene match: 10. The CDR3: CASSYKGQGPFGYTF. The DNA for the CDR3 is TGTGCCAGCAGTTATAAGGGACAGGGCCCTTTTGGCTACACCTTC.

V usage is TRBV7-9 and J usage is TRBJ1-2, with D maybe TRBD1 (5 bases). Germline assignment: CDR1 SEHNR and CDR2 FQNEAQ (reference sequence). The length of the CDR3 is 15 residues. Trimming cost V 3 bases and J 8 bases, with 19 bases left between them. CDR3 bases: TGTGCCAGCAGCTTTAGGGGTGAACCTCGGCGGGGCTACACCTTC. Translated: CASSFRGEPRRGYTF.

CDR3 residues: CASSIRQLNTEAFF. The CDR3 DNA reads as TGTGCCAGTAGTATCAGGCAGCTGAACACTGAAGCTTTCTTT. The rearrangement links TRBV19 to TRBJ1-1; D remains ambiguous. The CDR3 has 14 amino acids. Trimming removed 3 bases from V and 0 bases from J, with 8 bases in between. Germline V gene data show CDR1 as LNHDA and CDR2 as SQIVND (reference sequence).

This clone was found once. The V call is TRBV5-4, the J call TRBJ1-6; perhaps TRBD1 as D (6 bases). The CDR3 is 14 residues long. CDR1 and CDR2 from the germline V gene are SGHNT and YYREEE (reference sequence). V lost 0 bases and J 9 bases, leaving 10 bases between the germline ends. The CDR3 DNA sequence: TGTGCCAGCAGCTTGGCAGGGGAGGGTTCACCCCTCCACTTT. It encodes CASSLAGEGSPLHF.

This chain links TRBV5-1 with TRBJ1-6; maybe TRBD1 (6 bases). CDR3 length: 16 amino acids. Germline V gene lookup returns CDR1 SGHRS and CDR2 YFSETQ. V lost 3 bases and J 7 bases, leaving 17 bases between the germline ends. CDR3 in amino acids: CASSWQGSHGNSPLHF. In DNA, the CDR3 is TGCGCCAGCAGCTGGCAGGGGAGCCATGGCAATTCACCCCTCCACTTT.

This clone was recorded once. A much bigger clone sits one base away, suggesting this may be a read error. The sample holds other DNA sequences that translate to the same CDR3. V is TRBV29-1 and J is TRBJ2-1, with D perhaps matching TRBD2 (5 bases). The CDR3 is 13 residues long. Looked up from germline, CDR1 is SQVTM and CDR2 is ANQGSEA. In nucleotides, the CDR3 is TGCAGCCCCCGTCCCCGACTAAACAATGAGCAATTCTTC. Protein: CSPRPRLNNEQFF.

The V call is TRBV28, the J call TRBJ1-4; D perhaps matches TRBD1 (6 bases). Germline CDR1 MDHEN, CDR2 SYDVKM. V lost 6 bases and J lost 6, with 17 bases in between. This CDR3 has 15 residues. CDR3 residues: CASRTQNYRDEKLFF. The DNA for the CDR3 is TGTGCCAGCAGAACGCAGAATTACAGGGATGAAAAACTGTTTTTT.

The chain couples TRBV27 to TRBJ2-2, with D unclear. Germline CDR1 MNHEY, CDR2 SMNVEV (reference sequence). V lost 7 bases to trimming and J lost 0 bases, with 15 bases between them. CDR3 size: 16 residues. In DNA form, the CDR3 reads TGTGCCAGCACTACGGTCAATATCGCGAACACCGGGGAGCTGTTTTTT. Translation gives CASTTVNIANTGELFF.

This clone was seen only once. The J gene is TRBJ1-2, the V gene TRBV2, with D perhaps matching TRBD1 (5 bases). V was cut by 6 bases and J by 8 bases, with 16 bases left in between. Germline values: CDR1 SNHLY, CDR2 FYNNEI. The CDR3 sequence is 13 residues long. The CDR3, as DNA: TGTGCCAGCAGCCTTGACAGCGAAGTAGGCTACACCTTC. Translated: CASSLDSEVGYTF.

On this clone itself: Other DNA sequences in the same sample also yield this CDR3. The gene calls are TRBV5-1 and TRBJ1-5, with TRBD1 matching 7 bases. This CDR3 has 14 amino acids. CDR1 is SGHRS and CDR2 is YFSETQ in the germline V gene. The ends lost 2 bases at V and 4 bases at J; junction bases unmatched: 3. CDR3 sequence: CASSLGTDNQPQHF. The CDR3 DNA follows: TGCGCCAGCAGCTTAGGGACAGATAATCAGCCCCAGCATTTT.

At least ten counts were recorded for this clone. The CDR3 bases are TGTGCCAGCAGCTTGGGACAGGGGTGGAATGAGCAGTTCTTC. It codes for CASSLGQGWNEQFF. The chain links TRBV5-4 to TRBJ2-1; the match to TRBD1 covers 8 bases. The trim removed 0 bases at V and 7 bases at J, leaving 3 bases unmatched. This CDR3 contains 14 residues. From germline, CDR1 is SGHNT and CDR2 YYREEE (reference sequence). The variable domain in full, completed from reference TRBV5-4 and TRBJ2-1, reads ETGVTQSPTHLIKTRGQQVTLRCSSQSGHNTVSWYQQALGQGPQFIFQYYREEENGRGNFPPRFSGLQFPNYSSELNVNALELDDSALYLCASSLGQGWNEQFFGPGTRLTVL.

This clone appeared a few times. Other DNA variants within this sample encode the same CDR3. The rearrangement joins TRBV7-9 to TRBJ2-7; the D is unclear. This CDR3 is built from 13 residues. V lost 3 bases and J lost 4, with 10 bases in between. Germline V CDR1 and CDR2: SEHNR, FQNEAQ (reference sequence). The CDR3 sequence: CASSLVDSYEQYF. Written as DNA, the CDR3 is TGTGCCAGCAGCTTGGTTGACTCTTACGAGCAGTACTTC.

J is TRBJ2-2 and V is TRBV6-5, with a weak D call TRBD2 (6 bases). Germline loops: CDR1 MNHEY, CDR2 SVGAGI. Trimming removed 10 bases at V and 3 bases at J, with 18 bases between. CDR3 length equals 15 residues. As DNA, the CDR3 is TGTGCCATCGAACCGGATACGGGGGACACCGGGGAGCTGTTTTTT. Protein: CAIEPDTGDTGELFF.

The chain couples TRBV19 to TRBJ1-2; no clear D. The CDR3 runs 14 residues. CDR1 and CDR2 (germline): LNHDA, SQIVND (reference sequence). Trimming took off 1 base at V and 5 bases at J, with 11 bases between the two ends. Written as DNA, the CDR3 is TGTGCCAGTAGTATAGGGTCGGGGAAGTATGGCTACACCTTC. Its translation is CASSIGSGKYGYTF.

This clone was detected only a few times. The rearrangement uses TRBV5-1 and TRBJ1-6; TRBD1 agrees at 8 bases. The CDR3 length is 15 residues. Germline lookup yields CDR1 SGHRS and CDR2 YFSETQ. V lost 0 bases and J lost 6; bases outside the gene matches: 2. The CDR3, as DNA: TGCGCCAGCAGCTTGGGACAGGGGCGTAATTCACCCCTCCACTTT. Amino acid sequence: CASSLGQGRNSPLHF.

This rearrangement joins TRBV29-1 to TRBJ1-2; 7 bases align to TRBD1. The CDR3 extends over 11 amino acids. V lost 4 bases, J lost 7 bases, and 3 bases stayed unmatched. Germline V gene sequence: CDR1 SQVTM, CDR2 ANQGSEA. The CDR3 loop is CSVARQGGYTF. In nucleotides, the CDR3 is TGCAGCGTTGCCCGACAGGGTGGCTACACCTTC.

The CDR3 sequence: CASSRAGLKRETQYF. CDR3 bases: TGTGCCAGCAGCCGGGCTGGTCTCAAGCGGGAGACCCAGTACTTC. J is TRBJ2-5 and V is TRBV5-6; perhaps TRBD2 as D (5 bases). With 4 bases removed from V and 5 bases from J, the gap between germline ends came to 18 bases. Per the germline V gene, CDR1 is SGHDT and CDR2 is YYEEEE. The CDR3 sequence is 15 residues long.